Below are 11 T cell receptor beta chains sequenced from a single sample in a study of CD8 T cells in acute hepatitis C reinfection. The repertoire was sequenced with immunoSEQ multiplex PCR; TCRdb's copy has only in-frame clones and lacks some. Counted here are about 38,000 clones, approximately 87% occurring once; the ten biggest clones make up roughly 0.46%. Time point indicated: naive CD8 control sorted from an acute-time-point sample. Sequenced input: naive CD8+ T cells from PBMCs. The receptors come from a man aged 25 to 40 with chronic hepatitis C.

The genes are TRBV10-2 and TRBJ1-2, with no clear D. Trimming removed 4 bases from V and 8 bases from J, with 14 bases in between. Germline V CDR1 and CDR2: WSHSY, SAAADI. This CDR3 has 13 residues. The CDR3 nucleotides read TGCGCCAGCAGTGGCGATGGCACTTTGGGCTACACCTTC. This encodes CASSGDGTLGYTF.

The V and J genes are TRBV2 and TRBJ2-7; D assignment may be TRBD1 or TRBD2 (5 bases each). The CDR3 runs 15 residues. Trimming removed 5 bases at V and 0 bases at J, with 14 bases between. Germline CDR1 reads SNHLY; CDR2 reads FYNNEI. The CDR3 spells CASSRTGRSSYEQYF. The CDR3 DNA is TGTGCCAGCAGTCGAACGGGACGAAGCTCCTACGAGCAGTACTTC.

The J gene is TRBJ2-2, the V gene TRBV9, with TRBD2 identical over 9 bases. The V and J ends lost 3 bases and 4 bases, in that order; junction bases with no gene match: 7. This CDR3 has 16 amino acids. Germline V gene sequence: CDR1 SGDLS, CDR2 YYNGEE. Here the CDR3 reads CASSAYSGSSTGELFF. CDR3 sequence (DNA): TGTGCCAGCAGCGCATATAGCGGGAGTAGCACCGGGGAGCTGTTTTTT.

V usage is TRBV9 and J usage is TRBJ2-3, with a weak D call TRBD2 (5 bases). The CDR3 covers 15 residues. V lost 2 bases and J 4 bases, leaving 14 bases between the germline ends. Per germline, CDR1 SGDLS and CDR2 YYNGEE. The CDR3 DNA follows: TGTGCCAGCAGCGTTTACGGGGTCGGAGCAGATACGCAGTATTTT. Its protein product is CASSVYGVGADTQYF.

The chain uses TRBV19 and TRBJ2-7; a possible D gene is TRBD2 (6 bases). V lost 4 bases, J lost 2 bases, and 18 bases lay in between. CDR3 size: 16 residues. Germline V gene lookup returns CDR1 LNHDA and CDR2 SQIVND (reference sequence). As DNA, the CDR3 is TGTGCCAGTAGTACCACTCCGGGACTGAAGGCCTACGAGCAGTACTTC. Its protein product is CASSTTPGLKAYEQYF.

The V call is TRBV5-1, the J call TRBJ1-1, with TRBD1 as a possible D gene (5 bases). Germline lookup yields CDR1 SGHRS and CDR2 YFSETQ. The CDR3 sequence is 14 residues long. V lost 3 bases and J lost 8, with 17 bases in between. CDR3 nucleotides: TGCGCCAGCAGCTCCCATCTGACAGCACAAGAAGCTTTCTTT. This sequence encodes CASSSHLTAQEAFF.

The rearrangement links TRBV5-6 to TRBJ1-2; D gene uncertain. Germline V CDR1 and CDR2: SGHDT, YYEEEE. The CDR3 is 15 residues long. V lost 4 bases and J 1 base, leaving 14 bases between the germline ends. The CDR3 is CASSGPDFLNYGYTF. For the CDR3, the DNA is TGTGCCAGCAGCGGACCAGACTTTCTTAACTATGGCTACACCTTC.

The chain employs TRBV6-1 and TRBJ1-1; 7 bases map to TRBD1. This CDR3 spans 16 amino acids. V gave up 4 bases and J gave up 5 bases; unmatched junction bases: 13. The germline CDR1 and CDR2 sequences are MNHNS and SASEGT. The CDR3 protein is CASSAEWQGGETEAFF. The CDR3 DNA sequence: TGTGCCAGCAGTGCAGAGTGGCAGGGGGGCGAAACTGAAGCTTTCTTT.

The chain links TRBV2 to TRBJ2-7; no reliable D call. Trimming took 5 bases from V and 2 from J, leaving 10 bases between them. Germline CDR1 reads SNHLY; CDR2 reads FYNNEI. The CDR3 sequence is 13 residues long. The CDR3 loop is CASSTGRAYEQYF. CDR3 DNA: TGTGCCAGCAGTACCGGGCGCGCCTACGAGCAGTACTTC.

The chain employs TRBV27 and TRBJ2-3; 9 positions match TRBD2. V dropped 7 bases and J dropped 6; count of bases not matched to a gene: 14. CDR1 is MNHEY and CDR2 is SMNVEV in the germline V gene (reference sequence). The CDR3 runs 16 residues. CDR3 sequence (DNA): TGTGCCAGCAACCCCCGGGCAGCGGGAGGAAAGGATACGCAGTATTTT. Translation: CASNPRAAGGKDTQYF.

The genes are TRBV4-1 and TRBJ2-1; 14 bases are a match to TRBD2. J was trimmed by 6 bases and V by 5 bases; bases with no gene match: 6. This CDR3 is 16 amino acids long. Germline V lookup: CDR1 MGHRA, CDR2 YSYEKL. The CDR3 loop is CASSSRTSGRLNEQFF. The CDR3 bases are TGCGCCAGCAGCTCACGGACTAGCGGGAGGCTCAATGAGCAGTTCTTC.